Listed below are T cell receptor beta chains from one sample, sequenced in a study of OX40 agonist ivuxolimab in advanced cancers. Data came from immunoSEQ multiplex PCR; TCRdb stores just in-frame clones and leaves some out. The sample lists tens of thousands of clones, roughly nine tenths seen once, with around 2% in the top ten. Sample: CD4+ or CD8+ T cells sorted from blood, taken in a trial of the OX40 agonist ivuxolimab. Receptor source: an adult with an advanced solid tumor such as melanoma, head and neck, liver or kidney cancer. Each CDR3 is given with its conserved first and last residue. A D gene is named only where the DNA matches it firmly. Where a row states a size, it is once, few, many or the class of an expanded clone; other rows omit it.

clone size	V gene	J gene	D gene	CDR3 DNA	CDR3 protein
-	TRBV7-9	TRBJ2-7	-	TGTGCCAGCAGCTTACAGGACAGCCCCTACGAGCAGTACTTC	CASSLQDSPYEQYF
-	TRBV2	TRBJ2-1	-	TGTGCCAGCAGTGCCTACAATGAGCAGTTCTTC	CASSAYNEQFF
-	TRBV11-2	TRBJ2-5	-	TGTGCCAGCAGCTTAGTACCACAGGCGCAAGAGACCCAGTACTTC	CASSLVPQAQETQYF
-	TRBV6-6	TRBJ1-5	TRBD1	TGTGCCAGCAGTTACCCTTTGACAGGGGACAATCAGCCCCAGCATTTT	CASSYPLTGDNQPQHF
-	TRBV5-4	TRBJ2-2	TRBD2	TGTGCCAGCAGCGTGACAAGCGGGGGCCCGAACACCGGGGAGCTGTTTTTT	CASSVTSGGPNTGELFF
-	TRBV5-1	TRBJ1-5	TRBD1	TGCGCCAGCAGCACAGGGACAGGGGATCAGCCCCAGCATTTT	CASSTGTGDQPQHF
-	TRBV19	TRBJ1-4	TRBD1	TGTGCCAGTAGTAGCCTCCGCGGACAGGATCTTGAAAAACTGTTTTTT	CASSSLRGQDLEKLFF
-	TRBV7-9	TRBJ2-7	-	TGTGCCAGCAGCTTAGGCCAGGGCGGCGAGCAGTACTTC	CASSLGQGGEQYF
-	TRBV5-4	TRBJ1-6	-	TGTGCCAGCATACCCCCCGAGGGGCCTCTTGATTCACCCCTCCACTTT	CASIPPEGPLDSPLHF
-	TRBV6-1	TRBJ1-4	-	TGTGCCAGCAGTGAAGCATTGGGAGGGGTTGGGGAAAAACTGTTTTTT	CASSEALGGVGEKLFF
-	TRBV29-1	TRBJ2-3	-	TGCAGCGTTGAAGGGTTAGGAGGGAATCCAGATACGCAGTATTTT	CSVEGLGGNPDTQYF
-	TRBV4-2	TRBJ2-5	TRBD2	TGTGCCAGCAGCCAACAGCCTAGCGGGGGGGCTGGGGAGACCCAGTACTTC	CASSQQPSGGAGETQYF
once	TRBV6-5	TRBJ1-1	-	TGTGCCAGCAGTTACCGACAGACGAACACTGAAGCTTTCTTT	CASSYRQTNTEAFF
-	TRBV10-2	TRBJ1-5	-	TGCGCCAGCAGTACCGTTGGTCAGCCCCAGCATTTT	CASSTVGQPQHF
-	TRBV23-1	TRBJ2-1	-	TGCGCCAGCAGTCAATCGCCGAGCTCCTACAATGAGCAGTTCTTC	CASSQSPSSYNEQFF
-	TRBV11-2	TRBJ2-7	-	TGTGCCAGCAGCTTAGGCGCGGTAAGCTCCTACGAGCAGTACTTC	CASSLGAVSSYEQYF
-	TRBV11-2	TRBJ2-7	TRBD2	TGTGCCAGCAGCTGGCGACTAGCGGGGGATACCTCCTACGAGCAGTACTTC	CASSWRLAGDTSYEQYF
-	TRBV7-2	TRBJ2-2	TRBD2	TGTGCCAGCAGCATCCGGACTAGCGCGAACACCGGGGAGCTGTTTTTT	CASSIRTSANTGELFF
-	TRBV28	TRBJ2-7	TRBD1	TGTGCCAGCAGCTTTACGGGACAGGGGGGCTACGAGCAGTACTTC	CASSFTGQGGYEQYF
once	TRBV18	TRBJ2-3	-	TGTGCCAGCTCCCCAAGGGGAGCGGATACGCAGTATTTT	CASSPRGADTQYF
-	TRBV11-2	TRBJ1-3	-	TGTGCCAGCAGCTTAGGCATAACCTCTGGAAACACCATATATTTT	CASSLGITSGNTIYF
-	TRBV9	TRBJ2-7	-	TGTGCCAGCAGCGTAGTACACCGAGGGGAGCAGTACTTC	CASSVVHRGEQYF
-	TRBV7-2	TRBJ2-5	TRBD2	TGTGCCAGCAGCTCCCGGCTGGGAACTAGCGGGCCTCAAGAGACCCAGTACTTC	CASSSRLGTSGPQETQYF
-	TRBV4-2	TRBJ1-2	-	TGTGCCAGCAGCCAAGAAATGACCTTCCAGGACTATGGCTACACCTTC	CASSQEMTFQDYGYTF
few	TRBV4-1	TRBJ1-5	-	TGCGCCAGCAGCCAAGATGGAGGGATTGGCAATCAGCCCCAGCATTTT	CASSQDGGIGNQPQHF
-	TRBV30	TRBJ2-7	-	TGTGCCTGGAGTGTACAAGACTACGAGCAGTACTTC	CAWSVQDYEQYF
-	TRBV6-5	TRBJ1-2	TRBD1	TGTGCCAGCAGTTCCGGGGGACAGGAGATTAACTATGGCTACACCTTC	CASSSGGQEINYGYTF
-	TRBV6-6	TRBJ2-5	-	TGTGCCAGCAGTACCTCGGTCCCCGAGCCAACCCAGTACTTC	CASSTSVPEPTQYF
-	TRBV7-9	TRBJ1-3	-	TGTGCCAGCAGCGTACTGACACTCTCTGGAAACACCATATATTTT	CASSVLTLSGNTIYF
-	TRBV5-1	TRBJ2-1	TRBD1	TGCGCCAGCAGCTCGCCGGGACAGGGCACGGATGAGCAGTTCTTC	CASSSPGQGTDEQFF
-	TRBV7-3	TRBJ2-1	TRBD2	TGTGCCAGCAGCTCAACCAATCTAGCGGGACCCACCAATGAGCAGTTCTTC	CASSSTNLAGPTNEQFF
once	TRBV11-2	TRBJ1-6	-	TGTGCCAGCAGCTTAGACGCAGGGGCAATATCACCCCTCCACTTT	CASSLDAGAISPLHF
-	TRBV28	TRBJ2-3	-	TGTGCCAGTAGGGACGGGAGCACAGATACGCAGTATTTT	CASRDGSTDTQYF
-	TRBV19	TRBJ1-4	-	TGTGCCAGTAGTATAAGCGGGGCCACTAATGAAAAACTGTTTTTT	CASSISGATNEKLFF
-	TRBV19	TRBJ2-1	-	TGTGCCAGTAAGCCCAGCGGCGTCAATGAGCAGTTCTTC	CASKPSGVNEQFF
once	TRBV5-4	TRBJ1-2	TRBD1	TGTGCCAGCAGCTTGGTTGGGACAGGGGGAGGGGGCTACACCTTC	CASSLVGTGGGGYTF
-	TRBV6-1	TRBJ2-3	TRBD1	TGTGCCAGCAGTCTAGGACAGGGATTTTTAGATACGCAGTATTTT	CASSLGQGFLDTQYF
-	TRBV5-8	TRBJ2-4	TRBD1	TGTGCCAGCAGCTTGGAAGGGGGCCGGGACATTCAGTACTTC	CASSLEGGRDIQYF
-	TRBV5-4	TRBJ2-1	TRBD2	TGTGCCAGCAGCCGTACCGGACTAGGCGATTCCTCCTACAATGAGCAGTTCTTC	CASSRTGLGDSSYNEQFF